Listed below are T cell receptor beta chains from one sample, sequenced in a study of cytomegalovirus exposure and HLA in healthy donors. Sequenced by immunoSEQ multiplex PCR; TCRdb stores in-frame clones only, minus some. The data hold about 120,000 clones, with about 80% observed a single time. What was sequenced was PBMCs. The receptors derive from a human donor in good health. CDR3s include the opening cysteine and the closing phenylalanine or tryptophan. D genes are given only for firm matches. Only some rows state a clone size, as once, few, many or a class for expanded clones.

>TRBJ1-5|TRBV5-1|-|-|15
TGCGCCAGCAGCTTGGCCGGGGGTAGCAATCAGCCCCAGCATTTT
CASSLAGGSNQPQHF
>TRBJ2-7|TRBV13|-|TRBD1|14
TGTGCCAGCAGCTCACAGGGGAGCTCCTACGAGCAGTACTTC
CASSSQGSSYEQYF
>TRBJ1-1|TRBV14|once|TRBD1|13
TGTGCCAGCAACAGGGGAGGTAACACTGAAGCTTTCTTT
CASNRGGNTEAFF
>TRBJ2-1|TRBV29-1|-|-|11
TGCAGCGCCTCCCTCCGCGCTGAGCAGTTCTTC
CSASLRAEQFF
>TRBJ2-3|TRBV5-1|-|TRBD2|15
TGCGCCAGCAGCTTGGTACTAGCGGAGGGGGATACGCAGTATTTT
CASSLVLAEGDTQYF
>TRBJ1-1|TRBV6-5|few|-|13
TGTGCCAGCAGTACGACAGTGAACACTGAAGCTTTCTTT
CASSTTVNTEAFF
>TRBJ1-4|TRBV6-5|-|-|13
TGTGCCAGCAGTTCGGAGGGGAGGAGAAAACTGTTTTTT
CASSSEGRRKLFF
>TRBJ2-7|TRBV15|-|TRBD2|15
TGTGCCACCAGCAGGGCGGGGGGGAGCTCCTACGAGCAGTACTTC
CATSRAGGSSYEQYF
>TRBJ1-4|TRBV14|-|TRBD1|15
TGTGCCAGCAGCCGGACAGGGGGGCTAGGTGAAAAACTGTTTTTT
CASSRTGGLGEKLFF
>TRBJ2-6|TRBV27|-|-|14
TGTGCCAGCAGAGAGGCGGCTGGGGCCAACGTCCTGACTTTC
CASREAAGANVLTF
>TRBJ1-6|TRBV4-1|-|-|15
TGCGCCAGCAGAATTTTTACCCCCGGTAATTCACCCCTCCACTTT
CASRIFTPGNSPLHF
>TRBJ1-1|TRBV9|-|-|13
TGTGCCAGCAGCGTAGATCTCAACACTGAAGCTTTCTTT
CASSVDLNTEAFF
>TRBJ2-7|TRBV4-2|-|TRBD1|14
TGTGCCAGCAGCCAAGGGGGACAGGGTGGTGGGCAGTACTTC
CASSQGGQGGGQYF
>TRBJ2-2|TRBV7-9|-|TRBD2|17
TGTGCCAGCAGCCGCGCCAGGGCGGGGGAGAACACCGGGGAGCTGTTTTTT
CASSRARAGENTGELFF
>TRBJ1-1|TRBV11-3|-|TRBD1|16
TGTGCCAGCAGCTCAAGCCGGGACAGTCCCCGTCCTGAAGCTTTCTTT
CASSSSRDSPRPEAFF
>TRBJ2-1|TRBV4-2|-|TRBD2|15
TGTGCCAGCAAATCTCTAGGGACTAGCGGCAATGAGCAGTTCTTC
CASKSLGTSGNEQFF
>TRBJ2-2|TRBV6-6|-|-|14
TGTGCCAGCAAAAACGGGATAAACACCGGGGAGCTGTTTTTT
CASKNGINTGELFF
>TRBJ2-2|TRBV6-5|few|TRBD1|16
TGTGCCAGCAGTTATTCGGACAGGGTCGTCACCGGGGAGCTGTTTTTT
CASSYSDRVVTGELFF
>TRBJ2-6|TRBV28|few|-|17
TGTGCCAGCACAGGCGACACTCAAAACTCTGGGGCCAACGTCCTGACTTTC
CASTGDTQNSGANVLTF
>TRBJ2-7|TRBV9|-|TRBD1|14
TGTGCCAGCAGCTCCGGGACAGGGAGCCACGAGCAGTACTTC
CASSSGTGSHEQYF
>TRBJ1-1|TRBV28|-|-|14
TGTGCCAGCAGTTTACTGCGGTTTGACACTGAAGCTTTCTTT
CASSLLRFDTEAFF
>TRBJ1-1|TRBV29-1|-|-|13
TGCAGCGTTGACCAGGGGATGAACACTGAAGCTTTCTTT
CSVDQGMNTEAFF
>TRBJ2-1|TRBV11-2|medium-sized|-|17
TGTGCCAGCAGCTTAATCCGAGGCGGCACTACAGGAGCCAAGCAGTTCTTC
CASSLIRGGTTGAKQFF
>TRBJ1-1|TRBV5-1|once|TRBD1|16
TGCGCCAGCAGAGACGGACAGGGGGCATGGAACACTGAAGCTTTCTTT
CASRDGQGAWNTEAFF
>TRBJ2-5|TRBV7-6|few|TRBD1|14
TGTGCCAGCAGCCGGACAGGGATACGGGAGACCCAGTACTTC
CASSRTGIRETQYF